Here is one TCR beta chain with its context. Profiled with immunoSEQ multiplex PCR; TCRdb holds only in-frame clones, not every one. Of 100,000 to 150,000 clones listed, over 90% were seen once; the top ten hold 1% to 1.5%. This sample stems from a study of cytomegalovirus exposure and HLA in healthy donors. The receptor comes from a woman under 30 in good health and CMV-seronegative. The sequencing input was PBMCs.

The CDR3 DNA follows: TGTGCCACCAGCAGGGAGGTGAACTATGGCTACACCTTC. Translating it yields CATSREVNYGYTF. The chain employs TRBV15 and TRBJ1-2; D gene unclear. V was cut by 3 bases and J by 2 bases, with 7 bases left in between. Germline CDR1 and CDR2: LNHNV and YYDKDF (reference sequence). The CDR3 has 13 residues. Variable domain in full (rest from reference TRBV15 and TRBJ1-2): DAMVIQNPRYQVTQFGKPVTLSCSQTLNHNVMYWYQQKSSQAPKLLFHYYDKDFNNEADTPDNFQSRRPNTSFCFLDIRSPGLGDTAMYLCATSREVNYGYTFGSGTRLTVV.